A selection of T cell receptor beta chains follows, all from one sample in a study of technical replicates of blood from a handful of donors. The method was immunoSEQ multiplex PCR; TCRdb's version includes in-frame clones alone and lacks a portion of them. The profile shows around 70,000 clones, 85% to 95% of them singletons. Sample: T cells isolated from PBMCs. These receptors came from a human donor in good health. The CDR3 runs from the conserved cysteine through the conserved F or W. The D gene is left open where the match is weak. Rows may omit the clone size; those that give it use once, few, many or a size class.

J gene: TRBJ2-2
V gene: TRBV25-1
CDR3 length: 14
clone size: -
D gene: -
CDR3 DNA: TGTGCCAGCAGTGACCACAGGGACACCGGGGAGCTGTTTTTT
CDR3 protein: CASSDHRDTGELFF

J gene: TRBJ1-1
V gene: TRBV11-3
CDR3 length: 14
clone size: -
D gene: -
CDR3 DNA: TGTGCCAGCAGCTTAGGAGGGTCGTGGACTGAAGCTTTCTTT
CDR3 protein: CASSLGGSWTEAFF

J gene: TRBJ1-5
V gene: TRBV28
CDR3 length: 13
clone size: once
D gene: TRBD1
CDR3 DNA: TGTGCCAGCAGTCGGACAGGCGGCCAGCCCCAGCATTTT
CDR3 protein: CASSRTGGQPQHF

J gene: TRBJ2-3
V gene: TRBV5-1
CDR3 length: 15
clone size: -
D gene: -
CDR3 DNA: TGCGCCAGCGCCCGACCGGAGGGCGGCACAGATACGCAGTATTTT
CDR3 protein: CASARPEGGTDTQYF

J gene: TRBJ2-2
V gene: TRBV4-3
CDR3 length: 17
clone size: once
D gene: TRBD1
CDR3 DNA: TGCGCCAGCAGCCAAAAGGGGGCACAGGGATGGACCGGGGAGCTGTTTTTT
CDR3 protein: CASSQKGAQGWTGELFF

J gene: TRBJ1-5
V gene: TRBV30
CDR3 length: 15
clone size: -
D gene: TRBD1
CDR3 DNA: TGTGCCTTCTCATATATTGACAGGGTAAATCAGCCCCAGCATTTT
CDR3 protein: CAFSYIDRVNQPQHF

J gene: TRBJ2-5
V gene: TRBV19
CDR3 length: 13
clone size: -
D gene: -
CDR3 DNA: TGTGCCAGTAGTATAATACTTCAAGAGACCCAGTACTTC
CDR3 protein: CASSIILQETQYF

J gene: TRBJ2-2
V gene: TRBV5-1
CDR3 length: 12
clone size: once
D gene: -
CDR3 DNA: TGCGCCAGCAGCTTCAGGACCGGGGAGCTGTTTTTT
CDR3 protein: CASSFRTGELFF

J gene: TRBJ1-1
V gene: TRBV28
CDR3 length: 14
clone size: -
D gene: TRBD1
CDR3 DNA: TGTGCCAGCAGATTGACAGGGGTGAACACTGAAGCTTTCTTT
CDR3 protein: CASRLTGVNTEAFF

J gene: TRBJ1-2
V gene: TRBV6-4
CDR3 length: 14
clone size: -
D gene: -
CDR3 DNA: TGTGCCAGCAGTGACTCCGGGGAAAACTATGGCTACACCTTC
CDR3 protein: CASSDSGENYGYTF

J gene: TRBJ2-7
V gene: TRBV4-2
CDR3 length: 17
clone size: -
D gene: TRBD2
CDR3 DNA: TGTGCCAGCAGCCAAGTTAACCCAGCGGGAGGCCCGTACGAGCAGTACTTC
CDR3 protein: CASSQVNPAGGPYEQYF

J gene: TRBJ2-2
V gene: TRBV5-1
CDR3 length: 14
clone size: -
D gene: -
CDR3 DNA: TGCGCCAGCAGCTTGGAAGCAGGGACCGGGGAGCTGTTTTTT
CDR3 protein: CASSLEAGTGELFF

J gene: TRBJ1-1
V gene: TRBV9
CDR3 length: 15
clone size: -
D gene: -
CDR3 DNA: TGTGCCAGCAGCGTCTTTGAGACAGTGAACACTGAAGCTTTCTTT
CDR3 protein: CASSVFETVNTEAFF

J gene: TRBJ1-2
V gene: TRBV20-1
CDR3 length: 11
clone size: -
D gene: -
CDR3 DNA: TGCAGTGCTAGAGATCTTAATGGCTACACCTTC
CDR3 protein: CSARDLNGYTF

J gene: TRBJ1-1
V gene: TRBV29-1
CDR3 length: 13
clone size: -
D gene: TRBD1
CDR3 DNA: TGCAGCGTCGCTAAATTGACAGGGAGGCAAGCTTTCTTT
CDR3 protein: CSVAKLTGRQAFF

J gene: TRBJ2-1
V gene: TRBV7-9
CDR3 length: 15
clone size: few
D gene: TRBD2
CDR3 DNA: TGTGCCAGCAGCTCCCGACTAGCGGGAGGGGGTGAGCAGTTCTTC
CDR3 protein: CASSSRLAGGGEQFF

J gene: TRBJ2-7
V gene: TRBV10-3
CDR3 length: 15
clone size: -
D gene: TRBD1
CDR3 DNA: TGTGCCATCAGCTATACGACAGGGGAAGGCAACGAGCAGTACTTC
CDR3 protein: CAISYTTGEGNEQYF

J gene: TRBJ2-7
V gene: TRBV4-2
CDR3 length: 15
clone size: -
D gene: TRBD1
CDR3 DNA: TGTGCCAGCAGCCAAGAATACGGCAGGGGGTACGAGCAGTACTTC
CDR3 protein: CASSQEYGRGYEQYF

J gene: TRBJ2-5
V gene: TRBV4-1
CDR3 length: 14
clone size: -
D gene: TRBD2
CDR3 DNA: TGCGCCAGCAGCCAATGGGCGGGGGAGGAGACCCAGTACTTC
CDR3 protein: CASSQWAGEETQYF

J gene: TRBJ1-3
V gene: TRBV5-4
CDR3 length: 13
clone size: -
D gene: -
CDR3 DNA: TGTGCCAGCAGCTTAACGGGGGGAAACACCATATATTTT
CDR3 protein: CASSLTGGNTIYF

J gene: TRBJ2-5
V gene: TRBV28
CDR3 length: 15
clone size: -
D gene: TRBD1
CDR3 DNA: TGTGCCAGCAGTTTAGACAGGGGGCTGGGGGAGACCCAGTACTTC
CDR3 protein: CASSLDRGLGETQYF

J gene: TRBJ2-2
V gene: TRBV9
CDR3 length: 17
clone size: -
D gene: TRBD2
CDR3 DNA: TGTGCCAGCAGCGTAGATTTCCGGGAGGGGTGGACCGGGGAGCTGTTTTTT
CDR3 protein: CASSVDFREGWTGELFF

J gene: TRBJ2-7
V gene: TRBV7-2
CDR3 length: 16
clone size: once
D gene: -
CDR3 DNA: TGTGCCAGCAGCTTACGGAGCGGAGGGAGCTCCTACGAGCAGTACTTC
CDR3 protein: CASSLRSGGSSYEQYF

J gene: TRBJ2-5
V gene: TRBV4-1
CDR3 length: 15
clone size: -
D gene: TRBD1
CDR3 DNA: TGCGCCAGCAGCCTAGGGAACAGGGGGGAAGAGACCCAGTACTTC
CDR3 protein: CASSLGNRGEETQYF

J gene: TRBJ2-2
V gene: TRBV6-6
CDR3 length: 13
clone size: -
D gene: TRBD1
CDR3 DNA: TGTGCCATCGAGGGGGCTTGGACCGGGGAGCTGTTTTTT
CDR3 protein: CAIEGAWTGELFF

J gene: TRBJ2-7
V gene: TRBV7-9
CDR3 length: 15
clone size: -
D gene: TRBD2
CDR3 DNA: TGTGCCAGCAGCCCATATCTAGCGGGAGGGCCCGAGCAGTACTTC
CDR3 protein: CASSPYLAGGPEQYF

J gene: TRBJ2-4
V gene: TRBV21-1
CDR3 length: 17
clone size: -
D gene: -
CDR3 DNA: TGTGCCAGCAGTTTTCCCCCAGACAGTCTCTTCAAAAACATTCAGTACTTC
CDR3 protein: CASSFPPDSLFKNIQYF

J gene: TRBJ2-1
V gene: TRBV6-7
CDR3 length: 14
clone size: -
D gene: -
CDR3 DNA: TGTGCCAGCATTCCCGCCCTCTTATGCGATGAGCAGTTCTTC
CDR3 protein: CASIPALLCDEQFF

J gene: TRBJ1-4
V gene: TRBV29-1
CDR3 length: 16
clone size: -
D gene: -
CDR3 DNA: TGCAGCGTTGAAGCCCCCTGGACGGGAAGTGGTGAAAAACTGTTTTTT
CDR3 protein: CSVEAPWTGSGEKLFF

J gene: TRBJ1-1
V gene: TRBV19
CDR3 length: 16
clone size: -
D gene: -
CDR3 DNA: TGTGCCAGTTCTCCAACTCTGGGGCATGGGAACACTGAAGCTTTCTTT
CDR3 protein: CASSPTLGHGNTEAFF

J gene: TRBJ2-4
V gene: TRBV10-3
CDR3 length: 13
clone size: -
D gene: -
CDR3 DNA: TGTGCCATCAGTGATGGAGGGTTAAACATTCAGTACTTC
CDR3 protein: CAISDGGLNIQYF

J gene: TRBJ1-1
V gene: TRBV2
CDR3 length: 14
clone size: -
D gene: -
CDR3 DNA: TGTGCCAGCAGTGAAGTCAGGGGAAGTACTGAAGCTTTCTTT
CDR3 protein: CASSEVRGSTEAFF

J gene: TRBJ2-7
V gene: TRBV13
CDR3 length: 12
clone size: -
D gene: -
CDR3 DNA: TGTGCCAGCAGCTTGCTACCATACGAGCAGTACTTC
CDR3 protein: CASSLLPYEQYF

J gene: TRBJ2-3
V gene: TRBV2
CDR3 length: 16
clone size: -
D gene: TRBD2
CDR3 DNA: TGTGCCAGCAGTGTGGGGGAGGGCCTGGGCACAGATACGCAGTATTTT
CDR3 protein: CASSVGEGLGTDTQYF

J gene: TRBJ2-1
V gene: TRBV7-9
CDR3 length: 15
clone size: -
D gene: -
CDR3 DNA: TGTGCCAGCAGCCGTACAGGGACGCCCTACAATGAGCAGTTCTTC
CDR3 protein: CASSRTGTPYNEQFF

J gene: TRBJ2-7
V gene: TRBV6-7
CDR3 length: 16
clone size: -
D gene: TRBD2
CDR3 DNA: TGTGCCAGCAGCCTGGGACTAGCGGGAGAATCCTACGAGCAGTACTTC
CDR3 protein: CASSLGLAGESYEQYF

J gene: TRBJ2-1
V gene: TRBV7-3
CDR3 length: 16
clone size: -
D gene: -
CDR3 DNA: TGTGCCAGCAGCGGCAAACTAGCAAGAGGGGTCAATGAGCAGTTCTTC
CDR3 protein: CASSGKLARGVNEQFF

J gene: TRBJ1-4
V gene: TRBV10-3
CDR3 length: 15
clone size: -
D gene: TRBD1
CDR3 DNA: TGTGCCATCAGTGAGCAGACAGGGGAGCACGAAAAACTGTTTTTT
CDR3 protein: CAISEQTGEHEKLFF